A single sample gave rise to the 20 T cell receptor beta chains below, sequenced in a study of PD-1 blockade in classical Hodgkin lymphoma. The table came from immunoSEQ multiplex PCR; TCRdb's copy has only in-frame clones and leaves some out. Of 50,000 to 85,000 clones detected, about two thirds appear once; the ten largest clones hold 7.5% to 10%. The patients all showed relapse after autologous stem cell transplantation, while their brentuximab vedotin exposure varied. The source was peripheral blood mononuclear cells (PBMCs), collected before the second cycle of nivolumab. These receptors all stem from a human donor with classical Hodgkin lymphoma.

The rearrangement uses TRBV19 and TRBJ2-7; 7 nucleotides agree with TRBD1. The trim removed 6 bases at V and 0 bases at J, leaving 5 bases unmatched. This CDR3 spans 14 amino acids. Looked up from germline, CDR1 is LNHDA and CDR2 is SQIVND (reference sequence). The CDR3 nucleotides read TGTGCCAGTAGCCGGACAGGAGCCTCCTACGAGCAGTACTTC. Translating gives CASSRTGASYEQYF.

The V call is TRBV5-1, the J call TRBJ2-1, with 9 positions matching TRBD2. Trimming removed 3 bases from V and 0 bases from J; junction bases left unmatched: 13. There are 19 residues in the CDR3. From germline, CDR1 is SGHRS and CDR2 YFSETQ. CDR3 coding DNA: TGCGCCAGCAGCTCCACCGGGACTAGCTTACAGGGCTCCTACAATGAGCAGTTCTTC. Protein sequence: CASSSTGTSLQGSYNEQFF.

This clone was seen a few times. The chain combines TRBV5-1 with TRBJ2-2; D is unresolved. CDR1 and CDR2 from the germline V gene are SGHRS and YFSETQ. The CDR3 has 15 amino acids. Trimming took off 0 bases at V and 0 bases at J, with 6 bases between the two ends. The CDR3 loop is CASSLAGPNTGELFF. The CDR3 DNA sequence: TGCGCCAGCAGCTTGGCAGGACCGAACACCGGGGAGCTGTTTTTT. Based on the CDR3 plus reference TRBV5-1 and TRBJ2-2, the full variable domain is KAGVTQTPRYLIKTRGQQVTLSCSPISGHRSVSWYQQTPGQGLQFLFEYFSETQRNKGNFPGRFSGRQFSNSRSEMNVSTLELGDSALYLCASSLAGPNTGELFFGEGSRLTVL.

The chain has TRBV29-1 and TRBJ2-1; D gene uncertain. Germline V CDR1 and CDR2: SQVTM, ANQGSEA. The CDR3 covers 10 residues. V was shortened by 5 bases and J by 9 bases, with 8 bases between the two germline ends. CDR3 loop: CSVLDGEQFF. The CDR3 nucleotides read TGCAGCGTTCTGGACGGTGAGCAGTTCTTC.

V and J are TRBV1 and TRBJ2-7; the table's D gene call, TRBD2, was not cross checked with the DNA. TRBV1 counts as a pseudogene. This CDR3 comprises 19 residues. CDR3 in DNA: TGCACCAGCAGCCAGGGGACGACTAGCGGGAGGGCCGGGGTCCACGAGCAGTACTTC. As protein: CTSSQGTTSGRAGVHEQYF.

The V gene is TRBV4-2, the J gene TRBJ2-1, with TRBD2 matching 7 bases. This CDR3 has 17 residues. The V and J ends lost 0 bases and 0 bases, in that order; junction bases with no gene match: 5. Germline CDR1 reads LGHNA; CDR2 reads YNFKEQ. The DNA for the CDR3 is TGTGCCAGCAGCCAAGAAGGTGGCGGGAGCTCCTACAATGAGCAGTTCTTC. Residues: CASSQEGGGSSYNEQFF.

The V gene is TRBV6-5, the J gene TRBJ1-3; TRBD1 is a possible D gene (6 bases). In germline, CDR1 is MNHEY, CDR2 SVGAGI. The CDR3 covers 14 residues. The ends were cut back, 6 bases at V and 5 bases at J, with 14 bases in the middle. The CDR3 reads CASSPAGARNTIYF. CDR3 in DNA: TGTGCCAGCAGCCCCGCGGGGGCCCGAAACACCATATATTTT.

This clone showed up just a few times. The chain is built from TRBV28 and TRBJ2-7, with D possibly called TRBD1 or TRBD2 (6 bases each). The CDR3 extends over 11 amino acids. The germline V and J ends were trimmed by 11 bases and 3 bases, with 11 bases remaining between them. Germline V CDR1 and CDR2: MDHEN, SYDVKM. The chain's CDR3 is CASRGGYEQYF. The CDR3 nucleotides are TGTGCCTCCAGGGGAGGCTACGAGCAGTACTTC.

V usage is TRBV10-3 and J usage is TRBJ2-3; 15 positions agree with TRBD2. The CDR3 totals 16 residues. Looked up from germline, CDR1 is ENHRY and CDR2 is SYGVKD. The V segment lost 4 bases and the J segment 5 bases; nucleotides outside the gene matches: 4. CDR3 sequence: CAISAGLAGGGDTQYF. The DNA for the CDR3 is TGTGCCATCAGTGCCGGACTAGCGGGGGGGGGAGATACGCAGTATTTT.

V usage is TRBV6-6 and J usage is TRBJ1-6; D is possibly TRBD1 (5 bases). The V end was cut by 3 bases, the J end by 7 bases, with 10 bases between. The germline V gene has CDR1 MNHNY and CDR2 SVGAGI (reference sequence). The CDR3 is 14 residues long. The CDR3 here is CASSYTGGNSPLHF. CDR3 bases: TGTGCCAGCAGTTATACAGGCGGGAATTCACCCCTCCACTTT.

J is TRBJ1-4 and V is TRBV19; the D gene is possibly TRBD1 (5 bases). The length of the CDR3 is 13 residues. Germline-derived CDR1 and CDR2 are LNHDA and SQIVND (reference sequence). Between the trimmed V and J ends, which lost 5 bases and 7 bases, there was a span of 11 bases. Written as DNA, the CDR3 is TGTGCCAGTAGTCCGTATAGGGGTGAAAAACTGTTTTTT. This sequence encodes CASSPYRGEKLFF. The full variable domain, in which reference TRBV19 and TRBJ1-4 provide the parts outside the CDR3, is DGGITQSPKYLFRKEGQNVTLSCEQNLNHDAMYWYRQDPGQGLRLIYYSQIVNDFQKGDIAEGYSVSREKKESFPLTVTSAQKNPTAFYLCASSPYRGEKLFFGSGTQLSVL.

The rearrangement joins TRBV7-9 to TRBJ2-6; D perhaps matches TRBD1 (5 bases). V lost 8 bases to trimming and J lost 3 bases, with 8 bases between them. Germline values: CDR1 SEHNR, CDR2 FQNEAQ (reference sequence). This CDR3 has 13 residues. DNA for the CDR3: TGTGCCAGCCGCCAGGGTGGGGCCAACGTCCTGACTTTC. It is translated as CASRQGGANVLTF.

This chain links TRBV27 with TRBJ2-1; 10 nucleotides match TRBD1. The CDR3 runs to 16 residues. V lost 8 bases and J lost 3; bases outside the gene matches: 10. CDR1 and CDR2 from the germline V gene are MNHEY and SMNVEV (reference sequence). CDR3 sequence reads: CASGHGDRGVYNEQFF. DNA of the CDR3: TGTGCCAGCGGCCACGGGGACAGGGGAGTCTACAATGAGCAGTTCTTC.

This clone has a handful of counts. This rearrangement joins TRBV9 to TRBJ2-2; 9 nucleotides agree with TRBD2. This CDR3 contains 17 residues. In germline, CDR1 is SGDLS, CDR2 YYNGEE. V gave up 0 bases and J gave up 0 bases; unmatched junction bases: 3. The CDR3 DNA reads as TGTGCCAGCAGCGTAGGGCTAGCGGGACCGAACACCGGGGAGCTGTTTTTT. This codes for CASSVGLAGPNTGELFF.

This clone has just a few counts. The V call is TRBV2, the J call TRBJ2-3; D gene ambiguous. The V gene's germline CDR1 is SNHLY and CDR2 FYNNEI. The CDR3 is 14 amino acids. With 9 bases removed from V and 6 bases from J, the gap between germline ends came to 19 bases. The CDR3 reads CASLGRLVGDTQYF. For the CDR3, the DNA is TGTGCCAGTCTCGGACGCCTAGTTGGTGATACGCAGTATTTT.

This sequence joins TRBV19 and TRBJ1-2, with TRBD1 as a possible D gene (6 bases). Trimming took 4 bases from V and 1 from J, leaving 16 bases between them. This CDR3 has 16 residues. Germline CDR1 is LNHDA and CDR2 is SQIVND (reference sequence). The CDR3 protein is CASSRKQGALNYGYTF. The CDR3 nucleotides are TGTGCCAGTAGTAGAAAACAGGGTGCCCTTAACTATGGCTACACCTTC.

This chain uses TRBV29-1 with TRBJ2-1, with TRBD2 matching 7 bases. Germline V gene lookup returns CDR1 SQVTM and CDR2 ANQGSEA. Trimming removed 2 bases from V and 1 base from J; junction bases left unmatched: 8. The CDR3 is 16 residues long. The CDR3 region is CSVEINRAGSYNEQFF. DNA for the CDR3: TGCAGCGTTGAAATTAATAGAGCGGGGTCCTACAATGAGCAGTTCTTC.

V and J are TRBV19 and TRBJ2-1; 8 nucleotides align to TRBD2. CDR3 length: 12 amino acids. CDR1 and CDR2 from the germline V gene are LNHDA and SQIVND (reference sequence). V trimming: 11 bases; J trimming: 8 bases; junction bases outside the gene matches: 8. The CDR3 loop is CAVSGIPYEQFF. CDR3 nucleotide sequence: TGTGCCGTTAGCGGGATCCCTTATGAGCAGTTCTTC.

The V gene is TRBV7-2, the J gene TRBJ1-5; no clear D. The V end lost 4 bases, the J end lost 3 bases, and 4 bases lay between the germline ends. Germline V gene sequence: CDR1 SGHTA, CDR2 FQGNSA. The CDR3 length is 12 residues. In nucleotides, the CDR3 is TGTGCCAGCAGCTCCTACAATCAGCCCCAGCATTTT. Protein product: CASSSYNQPQHF.

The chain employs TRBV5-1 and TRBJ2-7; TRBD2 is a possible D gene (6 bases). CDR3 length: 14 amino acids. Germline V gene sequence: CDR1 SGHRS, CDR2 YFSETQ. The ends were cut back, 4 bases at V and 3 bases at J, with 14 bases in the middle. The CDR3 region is CASSRSGDYYEQYF. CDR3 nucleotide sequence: TGCGCCAGCAGCCGTAGCGGAGATTACTACGAGCAGTACTTC.